The present TCR beta chain was sequenced within a study of T-cell reconstitution after alpha-beta-depleted transplantation in children. This clonotype was found a few times. Unique molecular identifiers were used in preparing the TCRbeta library. TCRdb analysed the PCR reads with MiXCR anew, one entry per CDR3 protein. The sample lists 500,000 to 600,000 distinct CDR3 sequences; 15% to 20% were seen once. This CDR3 has 15 residues. With V trimmed by 5 bases and J by 4 bases, 5 bases remained unmatched. This sequence was found in a human donor who donated a stem cell graft to a child with acute lymphoblastic leukemia. Material: PBMCs from the stem cell graft donor, obtained from the stem cell graft. The V gene is TRBV12-3 or TRBV12-4, the J gene TRBJ2-3; TRBD1 agrees at 11 bases. The CDR3 region has the DNA TGTGCCAGCAGTCCCTGGACAGGGGGCGCAGATACGCAGTATTTT. It translates to CASSPWTGGADTQYF.